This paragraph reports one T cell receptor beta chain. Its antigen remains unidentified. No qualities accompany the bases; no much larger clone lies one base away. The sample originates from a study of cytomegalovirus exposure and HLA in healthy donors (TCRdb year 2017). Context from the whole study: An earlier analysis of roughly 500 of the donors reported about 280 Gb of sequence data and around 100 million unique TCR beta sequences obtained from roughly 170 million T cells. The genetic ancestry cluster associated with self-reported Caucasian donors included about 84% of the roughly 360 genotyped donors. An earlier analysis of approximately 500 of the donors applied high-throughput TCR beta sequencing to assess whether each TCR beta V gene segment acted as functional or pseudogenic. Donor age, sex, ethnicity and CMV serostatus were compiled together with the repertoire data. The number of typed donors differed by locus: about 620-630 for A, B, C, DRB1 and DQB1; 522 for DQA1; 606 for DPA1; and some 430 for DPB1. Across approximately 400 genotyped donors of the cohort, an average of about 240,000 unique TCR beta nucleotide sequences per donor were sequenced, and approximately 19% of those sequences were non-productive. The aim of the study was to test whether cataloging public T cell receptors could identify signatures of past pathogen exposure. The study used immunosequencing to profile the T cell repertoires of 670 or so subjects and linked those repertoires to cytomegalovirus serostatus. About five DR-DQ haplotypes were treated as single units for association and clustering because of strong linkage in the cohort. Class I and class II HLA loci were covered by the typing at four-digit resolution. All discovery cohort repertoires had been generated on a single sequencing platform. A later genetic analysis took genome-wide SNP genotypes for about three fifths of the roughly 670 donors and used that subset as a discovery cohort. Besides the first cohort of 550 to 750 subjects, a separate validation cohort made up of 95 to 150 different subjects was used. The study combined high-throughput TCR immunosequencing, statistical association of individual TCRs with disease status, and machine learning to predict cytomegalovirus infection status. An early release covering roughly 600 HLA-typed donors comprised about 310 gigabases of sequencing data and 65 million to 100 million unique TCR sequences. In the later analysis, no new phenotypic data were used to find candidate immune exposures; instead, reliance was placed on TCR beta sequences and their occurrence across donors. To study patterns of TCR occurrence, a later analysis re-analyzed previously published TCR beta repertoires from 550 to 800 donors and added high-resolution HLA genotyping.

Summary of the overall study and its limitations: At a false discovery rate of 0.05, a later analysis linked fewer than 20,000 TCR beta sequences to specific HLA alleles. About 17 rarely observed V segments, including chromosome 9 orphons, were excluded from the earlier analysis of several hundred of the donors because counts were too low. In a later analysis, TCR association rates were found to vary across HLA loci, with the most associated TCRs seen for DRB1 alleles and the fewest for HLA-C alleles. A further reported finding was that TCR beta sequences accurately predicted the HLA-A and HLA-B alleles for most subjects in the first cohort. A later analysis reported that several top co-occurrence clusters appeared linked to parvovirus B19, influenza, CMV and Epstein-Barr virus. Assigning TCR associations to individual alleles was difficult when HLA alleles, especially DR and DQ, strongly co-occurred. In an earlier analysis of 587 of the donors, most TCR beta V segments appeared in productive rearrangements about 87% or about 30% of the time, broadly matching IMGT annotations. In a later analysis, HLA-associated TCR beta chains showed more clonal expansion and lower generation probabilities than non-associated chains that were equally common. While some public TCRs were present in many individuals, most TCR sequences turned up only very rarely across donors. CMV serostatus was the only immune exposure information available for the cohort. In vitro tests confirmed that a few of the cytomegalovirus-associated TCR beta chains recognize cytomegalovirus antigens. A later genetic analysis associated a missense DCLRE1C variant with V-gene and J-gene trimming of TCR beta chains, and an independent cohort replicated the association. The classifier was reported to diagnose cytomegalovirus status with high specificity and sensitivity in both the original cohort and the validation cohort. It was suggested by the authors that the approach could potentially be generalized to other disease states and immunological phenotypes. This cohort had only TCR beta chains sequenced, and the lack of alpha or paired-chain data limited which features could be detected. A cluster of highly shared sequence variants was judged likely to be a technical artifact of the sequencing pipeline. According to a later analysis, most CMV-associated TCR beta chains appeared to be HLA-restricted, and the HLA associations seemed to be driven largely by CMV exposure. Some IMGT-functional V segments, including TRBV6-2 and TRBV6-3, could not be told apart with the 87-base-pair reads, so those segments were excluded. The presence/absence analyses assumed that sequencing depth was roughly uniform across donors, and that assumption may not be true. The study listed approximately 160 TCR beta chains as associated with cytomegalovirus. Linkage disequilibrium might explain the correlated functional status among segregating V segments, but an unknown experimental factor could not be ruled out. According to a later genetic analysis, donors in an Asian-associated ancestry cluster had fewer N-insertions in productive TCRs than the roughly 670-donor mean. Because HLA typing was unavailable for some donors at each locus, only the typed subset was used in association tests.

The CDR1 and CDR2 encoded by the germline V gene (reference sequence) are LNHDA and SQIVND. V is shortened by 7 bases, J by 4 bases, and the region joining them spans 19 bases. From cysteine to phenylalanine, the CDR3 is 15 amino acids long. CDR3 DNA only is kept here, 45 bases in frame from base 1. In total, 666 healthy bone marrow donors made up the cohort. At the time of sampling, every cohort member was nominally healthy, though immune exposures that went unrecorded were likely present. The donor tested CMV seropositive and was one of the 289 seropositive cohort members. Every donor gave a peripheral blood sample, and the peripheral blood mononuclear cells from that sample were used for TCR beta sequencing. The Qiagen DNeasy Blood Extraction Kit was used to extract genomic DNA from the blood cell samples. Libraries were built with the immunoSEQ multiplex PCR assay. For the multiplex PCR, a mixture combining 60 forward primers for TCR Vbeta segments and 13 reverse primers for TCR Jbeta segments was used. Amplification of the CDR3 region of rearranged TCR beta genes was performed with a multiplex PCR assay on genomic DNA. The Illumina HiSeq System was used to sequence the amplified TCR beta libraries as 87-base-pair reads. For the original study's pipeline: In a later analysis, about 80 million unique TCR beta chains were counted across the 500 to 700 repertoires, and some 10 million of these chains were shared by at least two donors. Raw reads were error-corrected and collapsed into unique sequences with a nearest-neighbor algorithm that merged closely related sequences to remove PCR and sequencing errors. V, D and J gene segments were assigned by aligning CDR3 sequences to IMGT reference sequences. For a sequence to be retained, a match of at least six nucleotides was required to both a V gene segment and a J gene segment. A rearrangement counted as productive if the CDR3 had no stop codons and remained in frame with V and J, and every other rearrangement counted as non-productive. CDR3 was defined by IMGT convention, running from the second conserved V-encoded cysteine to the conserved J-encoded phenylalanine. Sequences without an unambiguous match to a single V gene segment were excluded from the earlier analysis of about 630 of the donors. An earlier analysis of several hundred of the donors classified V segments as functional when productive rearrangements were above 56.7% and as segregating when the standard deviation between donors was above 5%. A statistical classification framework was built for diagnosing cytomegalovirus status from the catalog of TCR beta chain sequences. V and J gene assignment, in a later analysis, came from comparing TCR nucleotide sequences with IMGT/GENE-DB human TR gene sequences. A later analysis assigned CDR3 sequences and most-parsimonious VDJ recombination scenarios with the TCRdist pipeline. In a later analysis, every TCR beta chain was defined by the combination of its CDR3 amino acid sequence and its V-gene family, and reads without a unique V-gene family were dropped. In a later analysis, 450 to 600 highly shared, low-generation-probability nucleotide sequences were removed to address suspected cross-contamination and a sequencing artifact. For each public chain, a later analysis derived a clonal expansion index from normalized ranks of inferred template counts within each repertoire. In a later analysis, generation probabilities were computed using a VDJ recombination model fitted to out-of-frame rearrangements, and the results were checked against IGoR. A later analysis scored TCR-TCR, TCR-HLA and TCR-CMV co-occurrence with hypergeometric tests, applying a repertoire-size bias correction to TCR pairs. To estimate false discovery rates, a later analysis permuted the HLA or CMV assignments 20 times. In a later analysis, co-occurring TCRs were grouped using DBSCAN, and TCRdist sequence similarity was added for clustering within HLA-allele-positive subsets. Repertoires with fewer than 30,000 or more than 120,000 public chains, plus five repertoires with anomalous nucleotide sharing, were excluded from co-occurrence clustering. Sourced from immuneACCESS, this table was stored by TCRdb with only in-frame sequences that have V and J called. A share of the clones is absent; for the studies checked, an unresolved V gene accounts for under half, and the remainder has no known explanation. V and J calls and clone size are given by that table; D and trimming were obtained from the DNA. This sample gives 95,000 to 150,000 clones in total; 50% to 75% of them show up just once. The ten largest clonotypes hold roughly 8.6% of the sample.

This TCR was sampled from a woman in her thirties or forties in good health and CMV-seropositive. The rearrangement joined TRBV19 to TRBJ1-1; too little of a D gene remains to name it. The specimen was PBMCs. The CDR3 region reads CASTWMAGRGTEAFF. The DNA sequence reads TGTGCCAGTACTTGGATGGCCGGAAGAGGCACTGAAGCTTTCTTT.